This paragraph reports one T cell receptor (beta chain). Its antigen is undetermined. Unmatched junction bases numbered 4, after V lost 1 base and J lost 4 bases. Germline assignment: CDR1 SQVTM and CDR2 ANQGSEA. The CDR3 runs to 14 residues. This entry is derived from a study of cytomegalovirus exposure and HLA in healthy donors. Researchers ran the PCR with 60 Vbeta and 13 Jbeta primers. Generated by immunoSEQ multiplex PCR, the TCRdb table keeps only in-frame clones and is missing some. The table has under 250,000 clones, about 80% seen once. Findings and limits, study-wide: For TCR beta chains, V- and J-gene trimming was later linked to a missense DCLRE1C variant. The authors listed 150 to 200 TCR beta chains as cytomegalovirus-associated.

Likely unrecorded immune exposures existed in these nominally healthy donors. The sequence came from a woman aged 55-75 years in good health and CMV-seropositive. The sequenced material came from PBMCs. The chain couples TRBV29-1 to TRBJ2-5; 9 nucleotides agree with TRBD2. The CDR3 here is CSVEGASGTETQYF. CDR3 DNA: TGCAGCGTTGAAGGGGCTAGCGGGACAGAGACCCAGTACTTC.